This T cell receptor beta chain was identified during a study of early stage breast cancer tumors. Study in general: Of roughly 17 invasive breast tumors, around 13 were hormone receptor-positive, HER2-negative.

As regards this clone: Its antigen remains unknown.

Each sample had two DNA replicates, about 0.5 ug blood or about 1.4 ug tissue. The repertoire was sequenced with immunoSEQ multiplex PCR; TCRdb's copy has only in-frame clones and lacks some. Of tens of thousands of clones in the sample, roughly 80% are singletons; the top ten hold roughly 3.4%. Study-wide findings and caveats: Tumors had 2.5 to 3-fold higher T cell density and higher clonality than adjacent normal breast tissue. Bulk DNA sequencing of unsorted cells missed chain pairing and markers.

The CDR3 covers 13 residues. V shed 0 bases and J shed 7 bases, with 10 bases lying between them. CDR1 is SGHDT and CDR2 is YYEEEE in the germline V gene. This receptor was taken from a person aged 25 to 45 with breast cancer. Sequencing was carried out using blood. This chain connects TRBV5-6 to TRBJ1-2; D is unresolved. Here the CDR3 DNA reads TGTGCCAGCAGCTTGGGGACTCCGGGTGGCTACACCTTC. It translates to CASSLGTPGGYTF.